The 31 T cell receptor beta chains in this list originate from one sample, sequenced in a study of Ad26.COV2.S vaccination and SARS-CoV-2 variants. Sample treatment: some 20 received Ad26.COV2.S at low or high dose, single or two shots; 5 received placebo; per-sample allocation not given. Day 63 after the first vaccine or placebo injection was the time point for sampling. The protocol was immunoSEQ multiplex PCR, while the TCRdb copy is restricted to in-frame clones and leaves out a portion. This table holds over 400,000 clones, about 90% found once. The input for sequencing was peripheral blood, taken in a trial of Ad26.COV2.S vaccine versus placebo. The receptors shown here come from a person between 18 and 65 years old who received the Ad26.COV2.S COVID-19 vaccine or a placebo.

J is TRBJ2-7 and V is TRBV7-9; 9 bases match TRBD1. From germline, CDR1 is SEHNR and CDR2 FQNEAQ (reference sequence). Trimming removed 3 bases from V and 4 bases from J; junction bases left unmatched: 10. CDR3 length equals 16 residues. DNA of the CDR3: TGTGCCAGCAGCTTCGGGACCGGGACAGGGTGGTACGAGCAGTACTTC. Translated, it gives CASSFGTGTGWYEQYF.

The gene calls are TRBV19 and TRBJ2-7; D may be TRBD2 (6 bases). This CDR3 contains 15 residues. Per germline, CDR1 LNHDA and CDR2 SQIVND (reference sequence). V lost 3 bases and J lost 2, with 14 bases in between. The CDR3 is CASSITQAGPYEQYF. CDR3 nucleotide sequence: TGTGCCAGTAGTATTACCCAAGCGGGCCCCTACGAGCAGTACTTC. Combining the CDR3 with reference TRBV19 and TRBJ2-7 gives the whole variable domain DGGITQSPKYLFRKEGQNVTLSCEQNLNHDAMYWYRQDPGQGLRLIYYSQIVNDFQKGDIAEGYSVSREKKESFPLTVTSAQKNPTAFYLCASSITQAGPYEQYFGPGTRLTVT.

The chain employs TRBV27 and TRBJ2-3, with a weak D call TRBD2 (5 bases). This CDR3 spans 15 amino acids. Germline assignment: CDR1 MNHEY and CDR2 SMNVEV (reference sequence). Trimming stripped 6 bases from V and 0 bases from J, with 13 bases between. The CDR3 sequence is CASSLAFPSTDTQYF. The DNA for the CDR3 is TGTGCCAGCAGCCTAGCTTTCCCTAGCACAGATACGCAGTATTTT.

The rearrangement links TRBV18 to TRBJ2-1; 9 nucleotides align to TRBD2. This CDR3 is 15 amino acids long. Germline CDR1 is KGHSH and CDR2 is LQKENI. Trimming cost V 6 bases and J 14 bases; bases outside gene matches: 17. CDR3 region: CASSPKRAGGPEKFF. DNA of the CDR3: TGTGCCAGCTCTCCTAAACGGGCGGGAGGGCCGGAGAAGTTCTTC.

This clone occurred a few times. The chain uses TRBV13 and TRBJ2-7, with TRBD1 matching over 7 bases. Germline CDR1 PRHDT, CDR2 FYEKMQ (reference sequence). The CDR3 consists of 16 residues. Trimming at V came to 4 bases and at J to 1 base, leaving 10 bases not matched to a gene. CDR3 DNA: TGTGCCAGCAGCTCTAGGGGGCGCGGCGGGTCCTACGAGCAGTACTTC. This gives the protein CASSSRGRGGSYEQYF.

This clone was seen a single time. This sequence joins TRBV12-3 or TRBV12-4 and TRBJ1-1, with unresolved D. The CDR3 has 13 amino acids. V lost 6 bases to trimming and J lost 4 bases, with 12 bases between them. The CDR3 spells CASRPPGVTEAFF. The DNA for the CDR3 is TGTGCCAGCAGGCCCCCCGGGGTCACTGAAGCTTTCTTT.

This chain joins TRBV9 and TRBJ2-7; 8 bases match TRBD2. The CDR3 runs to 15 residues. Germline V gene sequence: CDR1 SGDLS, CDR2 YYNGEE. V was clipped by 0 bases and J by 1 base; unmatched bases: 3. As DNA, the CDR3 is TGTGCCAGCAGCGTAGGGTCTAGCGGGTCCTACGAGCAGTACTTC. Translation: CASSVGSSGSYEQYF.

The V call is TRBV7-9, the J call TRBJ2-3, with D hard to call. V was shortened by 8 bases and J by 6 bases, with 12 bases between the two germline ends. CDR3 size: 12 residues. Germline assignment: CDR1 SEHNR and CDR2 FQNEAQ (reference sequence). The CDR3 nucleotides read TGTGCCAGCTCCCGGCACGGGGATACGCAGTATTTT. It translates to CASSRHGDTQYF.

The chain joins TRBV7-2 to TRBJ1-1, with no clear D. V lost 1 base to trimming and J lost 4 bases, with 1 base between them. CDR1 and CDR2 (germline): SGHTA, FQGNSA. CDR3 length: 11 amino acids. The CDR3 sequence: CASSLVTEAFF. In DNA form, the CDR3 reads TGTGCCAGCAGCTTAGTCACTGAAGCTTTCTTT. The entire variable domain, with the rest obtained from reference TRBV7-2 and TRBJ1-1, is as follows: GAGVSQSPSNKVTEKGKDVELRCDPISGHTALYWYRQSLGQGLEFLIYFQGNSAPDKSGLPSDRFSAERTGGSVSTLTIQRTQQEDSAVYLCASSLVTEAFFGQGTRLTVV.

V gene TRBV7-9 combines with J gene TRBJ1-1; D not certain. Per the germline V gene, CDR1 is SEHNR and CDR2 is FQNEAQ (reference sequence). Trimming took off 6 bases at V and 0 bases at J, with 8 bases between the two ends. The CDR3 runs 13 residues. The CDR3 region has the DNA TGTGCCAGCAGTTCCACTATGAACACTGAAGCTTTCTTT. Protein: CASSSTMNTEAFF.

The CDR3 DNA reads as TGTGCCTGGAGTCCTTCCCCCTCATCCTACGAGCAGTACTTC. It is translated as CAWSPSPSSYEQYF. The chain carries TRBV30 and TRBJ2-7; D unresolved. Per germline, CDR1 GTSNPN and CDR2 SVGIG (reference sequence). V was cut by 2 bases and J by 1 base, with 12 bases left in between. This CDR3 comprises 14 residues.

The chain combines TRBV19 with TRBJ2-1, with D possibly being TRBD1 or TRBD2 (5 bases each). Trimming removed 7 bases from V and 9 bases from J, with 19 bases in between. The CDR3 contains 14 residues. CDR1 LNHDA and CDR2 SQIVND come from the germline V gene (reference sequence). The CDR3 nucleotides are TGTGCCAGTACGGAAGGGGCTGGTCGGGGTGAGCAGTTCTTC. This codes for CASTEGAGRGEQFF.

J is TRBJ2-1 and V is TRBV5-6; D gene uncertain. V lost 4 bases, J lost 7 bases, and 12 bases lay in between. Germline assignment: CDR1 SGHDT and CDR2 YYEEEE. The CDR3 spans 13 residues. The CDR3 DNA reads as TGTGCCAGCAGCACGTTGACTTGGAATGAGCAGTTCTTC. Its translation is CASSTLTWNEQFF.

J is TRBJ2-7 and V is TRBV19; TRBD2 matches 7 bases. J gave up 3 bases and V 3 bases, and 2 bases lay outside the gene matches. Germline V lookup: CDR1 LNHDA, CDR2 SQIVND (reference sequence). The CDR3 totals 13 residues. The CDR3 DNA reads TGTGCCAGTAGTATTGGACTAGTCTACGAGCAGTACTTC. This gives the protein CASSIGLVYEQYF.

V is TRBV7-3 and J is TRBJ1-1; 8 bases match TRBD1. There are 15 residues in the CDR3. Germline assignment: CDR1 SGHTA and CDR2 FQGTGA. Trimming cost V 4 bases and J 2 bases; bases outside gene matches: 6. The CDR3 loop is CASSSTGTGNTEAFF. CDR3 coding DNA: TGTGCCAGCAGCTCAACGGGGACAGGAAACACTGAAGCTTTCTTT.

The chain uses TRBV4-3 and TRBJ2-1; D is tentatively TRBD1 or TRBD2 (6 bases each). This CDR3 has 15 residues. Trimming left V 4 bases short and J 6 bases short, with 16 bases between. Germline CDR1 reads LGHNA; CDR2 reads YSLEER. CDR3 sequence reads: CASSLSGGGFNEQFF. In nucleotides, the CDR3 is TGCGCCAGCAGCCTTAGCGGAGGGGGTTTCAATGAGCAGTTCTTC.

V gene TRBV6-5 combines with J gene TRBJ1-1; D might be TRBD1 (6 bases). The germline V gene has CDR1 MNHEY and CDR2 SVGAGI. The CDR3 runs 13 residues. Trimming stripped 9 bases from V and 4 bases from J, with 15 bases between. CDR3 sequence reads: CASHQGLGTEAFF. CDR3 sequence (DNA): TGTGCCAGTCATCAGGGGTTGGGCACTGAAGCTTTCTTT.

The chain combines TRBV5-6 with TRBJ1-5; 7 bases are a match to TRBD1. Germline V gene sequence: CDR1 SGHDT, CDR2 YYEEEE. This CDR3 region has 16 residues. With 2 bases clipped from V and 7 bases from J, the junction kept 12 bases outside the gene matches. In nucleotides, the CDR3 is TGTGCCAGCAGCTTCCGACAGGGAGGTAGGGGACAGCCCCAGCATTTT. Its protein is CASSFRQGGRGQPQHF.

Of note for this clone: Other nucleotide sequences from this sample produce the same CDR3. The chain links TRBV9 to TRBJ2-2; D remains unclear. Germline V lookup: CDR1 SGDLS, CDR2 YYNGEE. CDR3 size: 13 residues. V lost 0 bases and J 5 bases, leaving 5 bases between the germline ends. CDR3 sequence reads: CASSVVGTGELFF. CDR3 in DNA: TGTGCCAGCAGCGTAGTGGGGACCGGGGAGCTGTTTTTT.

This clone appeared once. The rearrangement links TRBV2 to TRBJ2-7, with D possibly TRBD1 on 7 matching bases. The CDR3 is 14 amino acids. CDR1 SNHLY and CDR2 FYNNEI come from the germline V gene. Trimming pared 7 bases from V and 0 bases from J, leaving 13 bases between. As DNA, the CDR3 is TGTGCCAGCATCTGGAGGGGGCTCTCCTACGAGCAGTACTTC. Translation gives CASIWRGLSYEQYF.

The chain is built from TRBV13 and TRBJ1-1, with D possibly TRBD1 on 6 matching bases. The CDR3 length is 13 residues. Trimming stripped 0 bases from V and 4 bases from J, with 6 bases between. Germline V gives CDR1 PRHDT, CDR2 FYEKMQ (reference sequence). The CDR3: CASSLGQGTEAFF. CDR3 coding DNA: TGTGCCAGCAGCTTAGGACAGGGCACTGAAGCTTTCTTT.

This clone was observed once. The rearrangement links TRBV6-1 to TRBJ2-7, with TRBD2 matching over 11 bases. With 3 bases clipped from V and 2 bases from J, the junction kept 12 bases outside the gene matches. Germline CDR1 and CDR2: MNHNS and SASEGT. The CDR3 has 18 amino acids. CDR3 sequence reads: CASSDRTSGSFWAYEQYF. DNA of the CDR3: TGTGCCAGCAGTGACCGAACTAGCGGGAGTTTTTGGGCCTACGAGCAGTACTTC.

CDR3 loop: CASSLGTHGYTF. The CDR3 DNA reads TGTGCCAGCAGTTTAGGGACGCATGGCTACACCTTC. The chain couples TRBV28 to TRBJ1-2; a possible D gene is TRBD1 (5 bases). From germline, CDR1 is MDHEN and CDR2 SYDVKM. V lost 2 bases to trimming and J lost 6 bases, with 7 bases between them. The CDR3 length is 12 residues.

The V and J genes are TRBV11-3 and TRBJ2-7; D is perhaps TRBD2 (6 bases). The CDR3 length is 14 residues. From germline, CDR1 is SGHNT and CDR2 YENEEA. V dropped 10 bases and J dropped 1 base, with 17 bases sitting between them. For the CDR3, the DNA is TGTGCCACCCCTGGGGAGGAACGATCCTACGAGCAGTACTTC. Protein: CATPGEERSYEQYF.

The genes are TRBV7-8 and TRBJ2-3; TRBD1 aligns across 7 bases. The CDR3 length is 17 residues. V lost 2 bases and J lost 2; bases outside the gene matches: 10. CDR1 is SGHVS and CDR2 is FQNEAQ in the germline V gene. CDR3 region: CASSLRQGHTYTDTQYF. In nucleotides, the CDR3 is TGTGCCAGCAGCTTACGACAGGGACACACTTACACAGATACGCAGTATTTT.

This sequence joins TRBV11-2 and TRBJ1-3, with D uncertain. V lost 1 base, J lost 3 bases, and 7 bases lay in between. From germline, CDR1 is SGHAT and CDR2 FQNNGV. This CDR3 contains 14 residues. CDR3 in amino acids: CASSLVGGGNTIYF. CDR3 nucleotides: TGTGCCAGCAGCTTAGTGGGTGGTGGAAACACCATATATTTT.

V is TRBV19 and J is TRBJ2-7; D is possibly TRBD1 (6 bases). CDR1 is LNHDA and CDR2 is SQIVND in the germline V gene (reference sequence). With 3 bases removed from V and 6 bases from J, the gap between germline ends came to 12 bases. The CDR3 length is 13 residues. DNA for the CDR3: TGTGCCAGTAGTATTGGGGGACATCCCGAGCAGTACTTC. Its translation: CASSIGGHPEQYF.

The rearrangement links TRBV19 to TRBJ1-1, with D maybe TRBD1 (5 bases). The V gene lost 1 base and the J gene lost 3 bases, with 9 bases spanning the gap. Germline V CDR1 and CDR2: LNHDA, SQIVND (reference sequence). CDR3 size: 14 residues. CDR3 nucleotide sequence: TGTGCCAGTAGTATAGGTCGGGGGGACACTGAAGCTTTCTTT. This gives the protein CASSIGRGDTEAFF. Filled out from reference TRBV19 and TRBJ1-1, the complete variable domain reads DGGITQSPKYLFRKEGQNVTLSCEQNLNHDAMYWYRQDPGQGLRLIYYSQIVNDFQKGDIAEGYSVSREKKESFPLTVTSAQKNPTAFYLCASSIGRGDTEAFFGQGTRLTVV.

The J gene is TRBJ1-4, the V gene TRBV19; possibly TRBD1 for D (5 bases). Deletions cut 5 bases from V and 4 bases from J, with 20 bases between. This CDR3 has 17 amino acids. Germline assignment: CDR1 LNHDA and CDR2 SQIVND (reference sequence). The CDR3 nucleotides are TGTGCCAGTAGTCCGGGGGGTCCCACGGGCTATAATGAAAAACTGTTTTTT. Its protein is CASSPGGPTGYNEKLFF.

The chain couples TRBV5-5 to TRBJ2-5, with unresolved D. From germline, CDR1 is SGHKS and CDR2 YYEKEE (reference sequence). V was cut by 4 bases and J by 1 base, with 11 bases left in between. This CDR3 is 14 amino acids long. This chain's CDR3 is CASSVKRPQETQYF. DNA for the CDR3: TGTGCCAGCAGCGTCAAGAGGCCCCAAGAGACCCAGTACTTC. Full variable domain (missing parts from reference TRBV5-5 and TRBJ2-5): DAGVTQSPTHLIKTRGQQVTLRCSPISGHKSVSWYQQVLGQGPQFIFQYYEKEERGRGNFPDRFSARQFPNYSSELNVNALLLGDSALYLCASSVKRPQETQYFGPGTRLLVL.

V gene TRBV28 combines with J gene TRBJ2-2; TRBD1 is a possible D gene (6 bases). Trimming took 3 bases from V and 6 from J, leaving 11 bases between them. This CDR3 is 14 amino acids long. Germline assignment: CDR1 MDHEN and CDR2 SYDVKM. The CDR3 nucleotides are TGTGCCAGCAGTTTCGCAGGGGCTCCCGGGGAGCTGTTTTTT. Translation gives CASSFAGAPGELFF.